This T cell receptor beta chain was captured by sequencing in a study of tumor and adjacent non-tumor tissue in lung cancer. Broader study findings: Tumor TCR diversity, when higher, was linked to shorter survival. TCR diversity was significantly greater in tumor than normal lung tissue.

TCRbeta libraries were built with three rounds of nested PCR, modified from ARM-PCR. MiXCR was run by TCRdb on the multiplex PCR reads, yielding one entry per CDR3 protein. The data hold roughly 90,000 distinct CDR3 sequences, with around three quarters observed a single time. RNA was extracted from bulk tissue without any cell sorting. The normal lung tissue was taken more than 3 cm from the tumor edge. In regard to this clonotype: Its cognate antigen is unknown. The junction departs from the called germline gene at one end, perhaps through a read error.

The TCR originated in a woman between 50 and 59 years old with non-small cell lung cancer. Sequencing used distant non-tumor lung tissue.

The CDR3 region has the DNA TGTGCCATTAGTGGATGGATCCAAGGGGAGATGTTTTTT. It yields the protein CAISGWIQGEMFF. The gene calls are TRBV10-3 and TRBJ1-4, with a possible D match to TRBD1 (5 bases). The length of the CDR3 is 13 residues. CDR1 ENHRY and CDR2 SYGVKD come from the germline V gene.